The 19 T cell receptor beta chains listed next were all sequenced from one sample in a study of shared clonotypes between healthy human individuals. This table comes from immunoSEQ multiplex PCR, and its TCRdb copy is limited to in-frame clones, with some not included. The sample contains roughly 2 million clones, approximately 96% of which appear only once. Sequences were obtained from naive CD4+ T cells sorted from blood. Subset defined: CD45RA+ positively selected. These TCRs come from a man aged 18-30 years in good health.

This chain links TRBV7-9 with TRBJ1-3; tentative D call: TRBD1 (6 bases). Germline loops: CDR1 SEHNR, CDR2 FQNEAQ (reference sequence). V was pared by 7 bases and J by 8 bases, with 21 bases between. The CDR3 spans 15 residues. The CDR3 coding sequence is TGTGCCAGCACCCTCAGGGACACAGCATGGGACACCATATATTTT. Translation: CASTLRDTAWDTIYF.

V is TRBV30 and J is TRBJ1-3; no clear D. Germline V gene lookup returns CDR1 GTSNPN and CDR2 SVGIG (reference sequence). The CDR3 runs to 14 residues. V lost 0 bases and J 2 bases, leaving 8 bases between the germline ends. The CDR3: CAWSVSLAGNTIYF. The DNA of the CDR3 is TGTGCCTGGAGTGTAAGTCTAGCTGGAAACACCATATATTTT.

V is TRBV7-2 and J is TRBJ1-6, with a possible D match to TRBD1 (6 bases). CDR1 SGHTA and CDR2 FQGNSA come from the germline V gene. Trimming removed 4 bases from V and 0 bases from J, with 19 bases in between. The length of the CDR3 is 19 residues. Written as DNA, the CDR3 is TGTGCCAGCAGCTCTAAGGGACCGGGGGCCCCCTCCTATAATTCACCCCTCCACTTT. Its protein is CASSSKGPGAPSYNSPLHF. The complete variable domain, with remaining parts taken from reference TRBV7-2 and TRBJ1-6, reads GAGVSQSPSNKVTEKGKDVELRCDPISGHTALYWYRQSLGQGLEFLIYFQGNSAPDKSGLPSDRFSAERTGGSVSTLTIQRTQQEDSAVYLCASSSKGPGAPSYNSPLHFGNGTRLTVT.

This chain's CDR3 is CASSDRVDTEAFF. The CDR3 DNA sequence: TGTGCCAGCTCAGACAGGGTCGACACTGAAGCTTTCTTT. This chain uses TRBV18 with TRBJ1-1, with 7 bases aligning to TRBD1. After removal of 5 bases from V and 3 bases from J, the junction contained 3 bases not matched to a gene. There are 13 residues in the CDR3. Germline V lookup: CDR1 KGHSH, CDR2 LQKENI. The whole variable domain, remainder taken from reference TRBV18 and TRBJ1-1, is NAGVMQNPRHLVRRRGQEARLRCSPMKGHSHVYWYRQLPEEGLKFMVYLQKENIIDESGMPKERFSAEFPKEGPSILRIQQVVRGDSAAYFCASSDRVDTEAFFGQGTRLTVV.

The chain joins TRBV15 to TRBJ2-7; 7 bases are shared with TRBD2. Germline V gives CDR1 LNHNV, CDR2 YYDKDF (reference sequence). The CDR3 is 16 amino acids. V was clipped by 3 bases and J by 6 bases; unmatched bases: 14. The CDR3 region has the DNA TGTGCCACCAGCAGGGGAGGGGCATCGGGGACCGGCGAGCAGTACTTC. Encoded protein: CATSRGGASGTGEQYF.

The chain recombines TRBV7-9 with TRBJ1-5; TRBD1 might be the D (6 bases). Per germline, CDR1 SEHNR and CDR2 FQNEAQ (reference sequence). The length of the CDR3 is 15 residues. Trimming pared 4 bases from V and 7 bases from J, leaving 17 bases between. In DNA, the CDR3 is TGTGCCAGCAGCTCAGGGCAGGGGAGGATGCAGCCCCAGCATTTT. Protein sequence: CASSSGQGRMQPQHF. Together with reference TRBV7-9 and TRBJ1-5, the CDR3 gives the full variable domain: DTGVSQNPRHKITKRGQNVTFRCDPISEHNRLYWYRQTLGQGPEFLTYFQNEAQLEKSRLLSDRFSAERPKGSFSTLEIQRTEQGDSAMYLCASSSGQGRMQPQHFGDGTRLSIL.

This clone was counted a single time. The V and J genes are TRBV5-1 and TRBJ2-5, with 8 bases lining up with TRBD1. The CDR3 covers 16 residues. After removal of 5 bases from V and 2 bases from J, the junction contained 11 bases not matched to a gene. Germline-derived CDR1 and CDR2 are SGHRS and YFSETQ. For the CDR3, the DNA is TGCGCCAGCAGTTCAGGGGGCTCGACCGAACAAGAGACCCAGTACTTC. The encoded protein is CASSSGGSTEQETQYF.

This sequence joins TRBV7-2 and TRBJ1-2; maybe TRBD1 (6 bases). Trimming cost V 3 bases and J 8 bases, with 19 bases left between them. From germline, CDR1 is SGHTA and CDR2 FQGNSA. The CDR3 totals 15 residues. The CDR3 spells CASSLSTGTSSGYTF. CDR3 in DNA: TGTGCCAGCAGCTTGTCTACAGGGACCTCAAGCGGCTACACCTTC.

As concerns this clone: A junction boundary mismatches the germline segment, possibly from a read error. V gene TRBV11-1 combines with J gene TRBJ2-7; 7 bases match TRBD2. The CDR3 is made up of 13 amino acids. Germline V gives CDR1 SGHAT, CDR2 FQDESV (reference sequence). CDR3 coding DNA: TGTGCCAGCAGCCTTAAGGGAGGGGCCGCACCGCACTTC. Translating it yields CASSLKGGAAPHF.

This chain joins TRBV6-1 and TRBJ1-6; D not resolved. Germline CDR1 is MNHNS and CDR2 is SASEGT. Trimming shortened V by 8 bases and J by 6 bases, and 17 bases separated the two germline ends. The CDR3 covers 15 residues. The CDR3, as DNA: TGTGCCAGCCAAACCGGGGTTTGGATTAATTCACCCCTCCACTTT. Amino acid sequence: CASQTGVWINSPLHF.

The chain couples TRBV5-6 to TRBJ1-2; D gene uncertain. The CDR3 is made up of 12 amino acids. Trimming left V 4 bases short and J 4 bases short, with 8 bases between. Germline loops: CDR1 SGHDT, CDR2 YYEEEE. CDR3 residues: CASSKTVYGYTF. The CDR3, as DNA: TGTGCCAGCAGCAAGACGGTCTATGGCTACACCTTC. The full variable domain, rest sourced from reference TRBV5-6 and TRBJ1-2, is DAGVTQSPTHLIKTRGQQVTLRCSPKSGHDTVSWYQQALGQGPQFIFQYYEEEERQRGNFPDRFSGHQFPNYSSELNVNALLLGDSALYLCASSKTVYGYTFGSGTRLTVV.

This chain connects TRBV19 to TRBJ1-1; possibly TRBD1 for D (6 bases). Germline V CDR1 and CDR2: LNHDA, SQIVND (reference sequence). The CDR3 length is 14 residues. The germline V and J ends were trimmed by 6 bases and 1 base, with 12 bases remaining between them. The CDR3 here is CASSGQTGNTEAFF. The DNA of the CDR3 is TGTGCCAGTAGCGGCCAGACAGGGAACACTGAAGCTTTCTTT.

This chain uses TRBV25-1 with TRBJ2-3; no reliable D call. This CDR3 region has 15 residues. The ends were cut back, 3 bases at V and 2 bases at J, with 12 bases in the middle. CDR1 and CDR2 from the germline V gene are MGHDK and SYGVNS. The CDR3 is CASSESGGNTDTQYF. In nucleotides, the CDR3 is TGTGCCAGCAGTGAGTCCGGCGGAAACACAGATACGCAGTATTTT.

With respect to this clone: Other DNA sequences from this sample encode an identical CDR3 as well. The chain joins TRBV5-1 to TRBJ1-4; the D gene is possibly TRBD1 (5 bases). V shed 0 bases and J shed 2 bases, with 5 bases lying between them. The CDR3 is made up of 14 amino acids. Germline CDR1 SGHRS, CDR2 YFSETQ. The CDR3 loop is CASSLGGTNEKLFF. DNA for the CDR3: TGCGCCAGCAGCTTGGGGGGGACTAATGAAAAACTGTTTTTT. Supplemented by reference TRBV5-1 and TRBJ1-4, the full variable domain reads KAGVTQTPRYLIKTRGQQVTLSCSPISGHRSVSWYQQTPGQGLQFLFEYFSETQRNKGNFPGRFSGRQFSNSRSEMNVSTLELGDSALYLCASSLGGTNEKLFFGSGTQLSVL.

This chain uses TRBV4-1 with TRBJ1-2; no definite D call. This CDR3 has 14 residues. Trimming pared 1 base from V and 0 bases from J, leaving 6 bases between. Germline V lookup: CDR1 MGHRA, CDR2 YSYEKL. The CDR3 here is CASSQAAANYGYTF. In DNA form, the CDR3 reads TGCGCCAGCAGCCAAGCGGCGGCTAACTATGGCTACACCTTC.

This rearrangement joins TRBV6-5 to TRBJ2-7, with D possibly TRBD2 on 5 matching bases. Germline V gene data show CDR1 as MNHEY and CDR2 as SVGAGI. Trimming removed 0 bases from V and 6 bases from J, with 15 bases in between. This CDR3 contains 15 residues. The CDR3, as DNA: TGTGCCAGCAGTTACTCGAGTCCTTCCCGGGGCGAGCAGTACTTC. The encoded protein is CASSYSSPSRGEQYF.

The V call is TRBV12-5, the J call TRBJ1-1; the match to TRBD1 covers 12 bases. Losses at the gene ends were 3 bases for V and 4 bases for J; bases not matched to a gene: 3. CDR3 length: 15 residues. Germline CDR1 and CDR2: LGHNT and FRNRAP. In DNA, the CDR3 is TGTGCTAGTGGTTTCTCGGGACAGGGGGCCACTGAAGCTTTCTTT. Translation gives CASGFSGQGATEAFF.

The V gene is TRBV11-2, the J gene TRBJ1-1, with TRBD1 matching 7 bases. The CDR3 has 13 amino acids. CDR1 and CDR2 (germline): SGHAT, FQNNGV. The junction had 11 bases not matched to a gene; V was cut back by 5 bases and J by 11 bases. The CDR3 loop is CASSPTGPYRAFF. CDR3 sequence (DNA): TGTGCCAGCAGCCCGACAGGGCCCTACAGGGCTTTCTTT.

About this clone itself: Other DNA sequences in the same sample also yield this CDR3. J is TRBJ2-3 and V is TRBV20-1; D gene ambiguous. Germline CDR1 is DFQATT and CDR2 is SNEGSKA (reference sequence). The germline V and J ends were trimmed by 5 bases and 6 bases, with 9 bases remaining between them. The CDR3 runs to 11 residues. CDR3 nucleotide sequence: TGCAGTGCTGGCCCCTCCGATACGCAGTATTTT. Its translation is CSAGPSDTQYF.